Described below is a single T cell receptor beta chain sequence and its context. This clone has just one count. Its antigen is still unknown. No qualities accompany the bases; no much larger clone lies one base away. Measured from the cysteine to the phenylalanine, the CDR3 is 16 residues long. CDR3 DNA only is kept here, 48 bases in frame from base 1. The CDR1 and CDR2 encoded by the germline V gene are SGHVS and FNYEAQ. Trimming removed 5 bases from V and 0 bases from J, leaving 16 bases between the germline ends. The immunoSEQ Assay, a bias-controlled multiplex PCR, was used to amplify TCRbeta CDR3 regions from genomic DNA. In the original analysis: Nucleated cell counts per sample were estimated from amplification of reference gene primers within the assay. To quantify the absolute abundance of each unique TCRbeta CDR3 rearrangement, sequence reads were collapsed and filtered. For each sample, productive Simpson clonality was calculated by taking the square root of Simpson's diversity index across productive rearrangements. As stored in TCRdb, this immuneACCESS dataset retains in-frame rearrangements with V and J assigned. A fraction of the clones does not appear; measured against another copy, unresolved V genes explain less than half of the discrepancy, and the remainder lacks a known reason. The DNA gave D and trimming, while V, J and clone size come from that table. The sample includes approximately 99,000 clones, with around 87% observed a single time. The ten largest clones add up to 15% to 20% of the sample.

This entry comes from a study of blood T cell repertoires in COVID-19 (dated by TCRdb to 2019 to 2021). Some background on the complete study: Samples from collaborators originated in the United States, Italy and Spain and spanned both the acute and convalescent phases of COVID-19. The material from the prospective study consisted of cDNA or gDNA derived from T cells, B-cell-depleted T cells, or PBMCs. Deeply sampled blood TCRbeta repertoires from subjects exposed to, actively infected with, or recovered from COVID-19 were included in the dataset. The repertoires were released in a freely available public database intended as a resource for research on the immune response to SARS-CoV-2. Samples were obtained from the ongoing ImmuneRACE study (first 160 participants) and from about 1,300 subjects provided by 6 global collaborators. The sample metadata nearly always contained a de-identified subject ID, COVID-19 status, age in years and sex. Where available, HLA class I and class II types were obtained from metadata supplied by the sample provider rather than from assay-based typing. Study-wide conclusions, independent of this receptor: The amount of clinical and demographic metadata varied by source and participant and was provided uncurated.

Collaborating institutions collected whole blood in K2EDTA tubes following their own protocols. For TCRbeta analysis, collaborators shipped samples as frozen whole blood, isolated PBMCs, or DNA extracted from either of those sample types. Rearrangement joined TRBV7-6 to TRBJ1-2; too little of a D gene remains to name it. Sequencing was done on a sample of peripheral blood. The sequence came from a human donor in a cohort sampled during active COVID-19. This receptor has the CDR3 CASSDYARLANYGYTF. The DNA is as follows: TGTGCCAGCAGCGATTATGCCCGGTTAGCTAACTATGGCTACACCTTC.